A selection of T cell receptor beta chains follows, all from one sample in a study of T cell repertoires in ileal Crohn's disease. Sequenced by immunoSEQ multiplex PCR; TCRdb stores in-frame clones only, minus some. The data hold about 550 clones, with more than 75% observed a single time. Material: ileal tissue. Receptors originate from an adult with Crohn's disease. The CDR3 runs from the conserved cysteine through the conserved F or W. D genes are given only for firm matches. Only part of the rows carry a size: once, few, many, or a class if the clone is expanded.

j_gene	abundance	d_gene	v_gene	CDR3nt	CDR3aa
TRBJ1-4	once	TRBD1	TRBV7-9	TGTGCCAGCAGCCCCCCCGGGACAGGGAATGAAAAACTGTTTTTT	CASSPPGTGNEKLFF
TRBJ2-1	-	TRBD2	TRBV7-3	TGTGCCAGCAGCTTGGCGGGGGGGATGGGGGATGAGCAGTTCTTC	CASSLAGGMGDEQFF
TRBJ2-6	-	-	TRBV19	TGTGCCAGTAGCCTAGTGGCCTCTGGGGCCAACGTCCTGACTTTC	CASSLVASGANVLTF
TRBJ1-2	-	TRBD1	TRBV5-6	TGTGCCAGCAGCCCCGGGACAGCTACATATGGCTACACCTTC	CASSPGTATYGYTF
TRBJ2-5	-	-	TRBV5-1	TGCGCCAGCAGCTGGGGAGGGGGGGAAGAGACCCAGTACTTC	CASSWGGGEETQYF
TRBJ2-4	-	TRBD2	TRBV5-5	TGTGCCAGCAGCTTGACCAAGACTAGCAACAAAAACATTCAGTACTTC	CASSLTKTSNKNIQYF
TRBJ2-3	few	-	TRBV4-2	TGTGCCAGCAGCCAAGGGTATAGCAGCCCAGATACGCAGTATTTT	CASSQGYSSPDTQYF
TRBJ1-5	-	-	TRBV4-1	TGCGCCAGCAGCCGGACAGTTAGCAATCAGCCCCAGCATTTT	CASSRTVSNQPQHF
TRBJ1-2	once	TRBD1	TRBV4-1	TGCGCCAGCAGCCAATTGACAGGGTGGGAGTACACCTTC	CASSQLTGWEYTF
TRBJ1-2	hyperexpanded	-	TRBV27	TGTGCCAGCAGTCCCCGAGGGGGAGCCTATGGCTACACCTTC	CASSPRGGAYGYTF
TRBJ1-2	-	-	TRBV14	TGTGCCAGCAGTTCGTCAGAGGGCTATGGCTACACCTTC	CASSSSEGYGYTF
TRBJ1-2	-	-	TRBV5-6	TGTGCCACTTCGGCCGGGTACTATGGCTACACCTTC	CATSAGYYGYTF
TRBJ2-2	-	TRBD2	TRBV5-1	TGCGCCAGCAGTTATGTAGCGGGGTTGAACACCGGGGAGCTGTTTTTT	CASSYVAGLNTGELFF
TRBJ2-1	-	TRBD2	TRBV10-2	TGCGCCAGCAGGGGGACTAGCGGTTACAATGAGCAGTTCTTC	CASRGTSGYNEQFF
TRBJ2-3	-	TRBD1	TRBV7-2	TGTGCCAGCAGCACCGACAGGGGGAGGGATACGCAGTATTTT	CASSTDRGRDTQYF
TRBJ1-2	-	TRBD1	TRBV6-5	TGTGCCAGCAGTTCCCAGGGGGCGGATGGCTACACCTTC	CASSSQGADGYTF
TRBJ2-5	-	TRBD1	TRBV28	TGTGCCAGCAGACTAGAGAGCAGGGGGCGGACTGACGAGACCCAGTACTTC	CASRLESRGRTDETQYF
TRBJ1-5	-	TRBD1	TRBV19	TGTGCCAGTACCACGCAGGGGGCTATTAATCAGCCCCAGCATTTT	CASTTQGAINQPQHF
TRBJ1-4	-	-	TRBV2	TGTGCCAGCAAACAACAAACAACTAATGAAAAACTGTTTTTT	CASKQQTTNEKLFF
TRBJ1-1	once	-	TRBV21-1	TGTGCCAGCAGCAAGGACAGAATGAACACTGAAGCTTTCTTT	CASSKDRMNTEAFF
TRBJ2-3	-	TRBD1	TRBV19	TGTGCCAGTAGTTCAGGGGGCGTGATGAATACGCAGTATTTT	CASSSGGVMNTQYF
TRBJ2-5	-	-	TRBV19	TGTGCCAGTAGTATAGATGGCGGCGATAAGGAGACCCAGTACTTC	CASSIDGGDKETQYF
TRBJ2-7	-	TRBD2	TRBV4-2	TGTGCCAGCAGCCTGGGGGGGAGGACCTACGAGCAGTACTTC	CASSLGGRTYEQYF
TRBJ2-1	-	TRBD2	TRBV5-1	TGCGCCAGCATAGGAGCGGGGGGGCCGGAGAATGAGCAGTTCTTC	CASIGAGGPENEQFF
TRBJ1-6	-	-	TRBV6-4	TGTGCCAGCAGAGGTCGGGTCCACTTT	CASRGRVHF
TRBJ1-2	-	TRBD1	TRBV6-5	TGTGCCAGCAGCCCAGGGGGAGGCCACTATGGCTACACCTTC	CASSPGGGHYGYTF
TRBJ2-7	-	-	TRBV15	TGTGCCACCAGAAAGGGTGTAGGGAGCTCCTACGAGCAGTACTTC	CATRKGVGSSYEQYF
TRBJ1-4	-	-	TRBV7-8	TGTGCCAGCAGCTTAATGGGGGGAGGGAATGAAAAACTGTTTTTT	CASSLMGGGNEKLFF
TRBJ2-5	-	TRBD2	TRBV4-3	TGCGCCAGCAGCCTCAGAAGGGGCGGCGGGGGGGAACAAGAGACCCAGTACTTC	CASSLRRGGGGEQETQYF
TRBJ1-1	-	-	TRBV4-1	TGCGCCAGCAGCTACTTTGGGGGGAAGGGGACTGAAGCTTTCTTT	CASSYFGGKGTEAFF
TRBJ2-3	-	TRBD1	TRBV9	TGTGCCAGCAGGCCAGGGGGCGCGAACACAGATACGCAGTATTTT	CASRPGGANTDTQYF